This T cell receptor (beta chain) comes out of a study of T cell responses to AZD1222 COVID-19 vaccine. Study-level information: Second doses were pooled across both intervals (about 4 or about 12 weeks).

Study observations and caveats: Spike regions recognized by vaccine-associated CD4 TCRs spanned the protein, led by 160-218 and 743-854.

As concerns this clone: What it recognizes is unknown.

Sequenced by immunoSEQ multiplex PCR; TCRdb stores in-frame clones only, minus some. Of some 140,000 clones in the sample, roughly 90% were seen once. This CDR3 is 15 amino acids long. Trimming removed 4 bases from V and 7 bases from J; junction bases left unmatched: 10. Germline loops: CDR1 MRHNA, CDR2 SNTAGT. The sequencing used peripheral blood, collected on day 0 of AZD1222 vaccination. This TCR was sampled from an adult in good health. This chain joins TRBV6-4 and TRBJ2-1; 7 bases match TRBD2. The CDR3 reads CASSGAGEAGNEQFF. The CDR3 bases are TGTGCCAGCAGTGGTGCGGGGGAGGCAGGGAATGAGCAGTTCTTC.